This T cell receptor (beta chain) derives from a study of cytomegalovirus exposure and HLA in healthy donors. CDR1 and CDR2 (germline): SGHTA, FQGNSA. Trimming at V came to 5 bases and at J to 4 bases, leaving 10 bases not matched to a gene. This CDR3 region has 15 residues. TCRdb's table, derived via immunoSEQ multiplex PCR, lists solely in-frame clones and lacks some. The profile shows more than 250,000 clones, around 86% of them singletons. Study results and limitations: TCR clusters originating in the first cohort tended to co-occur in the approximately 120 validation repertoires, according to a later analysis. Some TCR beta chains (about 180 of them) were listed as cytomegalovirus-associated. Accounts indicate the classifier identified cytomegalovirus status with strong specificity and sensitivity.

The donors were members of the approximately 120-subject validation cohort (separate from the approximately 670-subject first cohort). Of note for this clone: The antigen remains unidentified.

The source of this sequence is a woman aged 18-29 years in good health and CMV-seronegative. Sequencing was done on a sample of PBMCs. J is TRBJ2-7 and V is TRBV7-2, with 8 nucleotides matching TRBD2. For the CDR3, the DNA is TGTGCCAGCAGCCTAGGATCAGGACTAGCTTACGAGCAGTACTTC. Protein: CASSLGSGLAYEQYF.